What follows are 3 T cell receptor beta chains derived from one specimen sequenced in a study of blood T cells in healthy people across ages. With a J-beta primer mix and a sample-barcoded 5' primer, a second PCR ran about 7 to 11 cycles. TCRdb passed the 5' RACE reads through MiXCR, listing each CDR3 protein once. This table holds under 800,000 distinct CDR3 sequences, over 20% found once. Source material: blood. These receptors originate from a man in his 70s in good health.

This clonotype came up a few times. V is TRBV4-3 and J is TRBJ2-1; 9 bases are a match to TRBD2. CDR1 LGHNA and CDR2 YSLEER come from the germline V gene. V lost 4 bases to trimming and J lost 2 bases; unmatched junction nucleotides: 3. CDR3 length equals 15 residues. DNA for the CDR3: TGCGCCAGCAGCCTGGGACTAGCAACCTACAATGAGCAGTTCTTC. Residues: CASSLGLATYNEQFF.

The CDR3 region has the DNA TGTGCCAGCAGATCTACTAGCGGGAGAACCGGGGAGCTGTTTTTT. Translated, it gives CASRSTSGRTGELFF. This chain uses TRBV27 with TRBJ2-2; 11 bases agree with TRBD2. V was pared by 6 bases and J by 5 bases, with 5 bases of the junction left unmatched. Looked up from germline, CDR1 is MNHEY and CDR2 is SMNVEV (reference sequence). The CDR3 covers 15 residues.

This clonotype was counted between two and nine times. V and J are TRBV12-3 or TRBV12-4 and TRBJ2-7; no definite D call. V was pared by 2 bases and J by 4 bases, with 9 bases between. The CDR3 has 13 residues. CDR3 sequence: CASSLLGKYEQYF. The CDR3 DNA reads as TGTGCCAGCAGTTTATTAGGGAAATACGAGCAGTACTTC.